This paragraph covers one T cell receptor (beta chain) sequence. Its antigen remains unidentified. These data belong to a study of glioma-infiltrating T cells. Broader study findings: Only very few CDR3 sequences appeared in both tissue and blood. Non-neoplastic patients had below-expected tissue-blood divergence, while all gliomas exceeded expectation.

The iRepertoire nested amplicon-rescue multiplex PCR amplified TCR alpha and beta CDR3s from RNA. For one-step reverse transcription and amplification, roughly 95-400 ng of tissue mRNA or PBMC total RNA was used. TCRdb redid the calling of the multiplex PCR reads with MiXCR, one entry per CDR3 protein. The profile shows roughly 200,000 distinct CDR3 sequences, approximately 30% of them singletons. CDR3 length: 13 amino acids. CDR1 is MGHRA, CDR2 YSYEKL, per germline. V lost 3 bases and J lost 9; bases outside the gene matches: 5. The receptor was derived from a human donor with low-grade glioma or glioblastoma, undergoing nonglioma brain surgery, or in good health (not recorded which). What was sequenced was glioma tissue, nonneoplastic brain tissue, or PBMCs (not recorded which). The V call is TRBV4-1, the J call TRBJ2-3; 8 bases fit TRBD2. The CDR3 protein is CASSHVLADTQYF. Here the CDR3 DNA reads TGCGCCAGCAGCCACGTACTAGCGGACACGCAGTATTTT.